Following are 18 T cell receptor beta chains from one sample sequenced in a study of shared clonotypes between healthy human individuals. Clones were sequenced by immunoSEQ multiplex PCR, and TCRdb holds only the in-frame ones, with some missing. The sample lists about 2 million clones, just under 95% occurring once. Naive-designated CD8 cells lacked CD45RO, were positively enriched for CCR7, and omitted terminally differentiated effector memory CD45RA+ cells. The sample comprised naive CD8+ T cells sorted from blood. These receptors all stem from a man between 18 and 29 years old in good health.

J is TRBJ1-3 and V is TRBV4-1; 10 bases agree with TRBD1. This CDR3 has 15 residues. Trimming took 0 bases from V and 8 from J; bases not matched to a gene: 4. CDR1 is MGHRA and CDR2 is YSYEKL in the germline V gene. This chain's CDR3 is CASSQERDRGHTIYF. For the CDR3, the DNA is TGCGCCAGCAGCCAAGAGCGGGACAGGGGCCACACCATATATTTT.

The chain links TRBV6-5 to TRBJ1-5; a possible D gene is TRBD1 (5 bases). This CDR3 has 13 residues. The V end lost 1 base, the J end lost 7 bases, and 8 bases lay between the germline ends. CDR1 MNHEY and CDR2 SVGAGI come from the germline V gene. The CDR3 loop is CASSYWGGQPQHF. Written as DNA, the CDR3 is TGTGCCAGCAGTTACTGGGGGGGACAGCCCCAGCATTTT.

The V call is TRBV7-9, the J call TRBJ2-1; D gene ambiguous. The length of the CDR3 is 15 residues. With 5 bases removed from V and 4 bases from J, the gap between germline ends came to 15 bases. CDR1 is SEHNR, CDR2 FQNEAQ, per germline (reference sequence). The CDR3 coding sequence is TGTGCCAGCAGCATCCCTTTCCTACGTTACAATGAGCAGTTCTTC. The encoded protein is CASSIPFLRYNEQFF.

The gene calls are TRBV5-6 and TRBJ1-2; TRBD1 is a possible D gene (5 bases). Germline V lookup: CDR1 SGHDT, CDR2 YYEEEE. The CDR3 sequence is 13 residues long. Trimming left V 4 bases short and J 4 bases short, with 11 bases between. The CDR3 here is CASSLGTFYGYTF. DNA for the CDR3: TGTGCCAGCAGCCTAGGGACTTTCTATGGCTACACCTTC.

The genes are TRBV9 and TRBJ2-2; TRBD2 might be the D (6 bases). This CDR3 is built from 13 residues. With 6 bases removed from V and 4 bases from J, the gap between germline ends came to 10 bases. Germline V gene lookup returns CDR1 SGDLS and CDR2 YYNGEE. The CDR3 region is CASNLGGTGELFF. The CDR3 nucleotides are TGTGCCAGCAACCTCGGGGGCACCGGGGAGCTGTTTTTT.

Here the CDR3 reads CASSSSGDPRGYTF. The DNA of the CDR3 is TGTGCCAGCAGTAGTTCTGGGGACCCACGTGGCTACACCTTC. The genes are TRBV25-1 and TRBJ1-2, with a possible D match to TRBD1 (5 bases). Germline loops: CDR1 MGHDK, CDR2 SYGVNS. Between the trimmed V and J ends, which lost 5 bases and 7 bases, there was a span of 17 bases. This CDR3 is built from 14 residues.

The chain uses TRBV27 and TRBJ2-5; TRBD1 matches at 9 bases. CDR1 is MNHEY and CDR2 is SMNVEV in the germline V gene (reference sequence). Trimming removed 0 bases from V and 2 bases from J; junction bases left unmatched: 10. The CDR3 totals 18 residues. CDR3 nucleotide sequence: TGTGCCAGCAGTTTATCGGGGGAGTGGACAGGGGAGCAAGAGACCCAGTACTTC. It translates to CASSLSGEWTGEQETQYF.

The V and J genes are TRBV7-9 and TRBJ2-7, with D perhaps TRBD1 (5 bases). V lost 3 bases and J lost 5, with 11 bases in between. This CDR3 spans 13 amino acids. Germline values: CDR1 SEHNR, CDR2 FQNEAQ (reference sequence). DNA for the CDR3: TGTGCCAGCAGCTTTCCAGGGCTCAACGAGCAGTACTTC. It encodes CASSFPGLNEQYF.

This chain connects TRBV7-9 to TRBJ2-1, with 8 bases aligning to TRBD1. The CDR3 spans 15 residues. The ends lost 5 bases at V and 5 bases at J; junction bases unmatched: 8. Germline V gene lookup returns CDR1 SEHNR and CDR2 FQNEAQ (reference sequence). The CDR3 bases are TGTGCCAGCAGCCCCCAGACAGGGGAGGACAATGAGCAGTTCTTC. This codes for CASSPQTGEDNEQFF. Supplemented by reference TRBV7-9 and TRBJ2-1, the full variable domain reads DTGVSQNPRHKITKRGQNVTFRCDPISEHNRLYWYRQTLGQGPEFLTYFQNEAQLEKSRLLSDRFSAERPKGSFSTLEIQRTEQGDSAMYLCASSPQTGEDNEQFFGPGTRLTVL.

V and J are TRBV5-1 and TRBJ2-1; D is undetermined. V lost 0 bases and J 8 bases, leaving 9 bases between the germline ends. This CDR3 has 13 amino acids. CDR1 SGHRS and CDR2 YFSETQ come from the germline V gene. CDR3 in DNA: TGCGCCAGCAGCTTGGTAGGGTCGGATGAGCAGTTCTTC. Amino acid sequence: CASSLVGSDEQFF.

This clone has just one count. This sequence joins TRBV9 and TRBJ2-1; 11 nucleotides match TRBD2. Germline CDR1 and CDR2: SGDLS and YYNGEE. This CDR3 is 13 amino acids long. V lost 5 bases to trimming and J lost 15 bases; unmatched junction nucleotides: 10. CDR3 coding DNA: TGTGCCAGCAGTGTTATAAGACTAGCGGGGCCGTTCTTC. Its translation: CASSVIRLAGPFF.

The V and J genes are TRBV13 and TRBJ1-1; TRBD1 is a possible D gene (6 bases). The V end lost 3 bases, the J end lost 0 bases, and 17 bases lay between the germline ends. Germline V gives CDR1 PRHDT, CDR2 FYEKMQ (reference sequence). There are 17 residues in the CDR3. The CDR3 reads CASSFPEAGALNTEAFF. The CDR3 DNA follows: TGTGCCAGCAGCTTCCCGGAGGCGGGGGCCCTGAACACTGAAGCTTTCTTT.

This rearrangement joins TRBV6-7 to TRBJ2-7; maybe TRBD1 (6 bases). Being an ORF, TRBV6-7 has a function that is uncertain. The germline V and J ends were trimmed by 3 bases and 4 bases, with 19 bases remaining between them. The length of the CDR3 is 16 residues. The CDR3: CASSYEVTGNRYEQYF. The CDR3, as DNA: TGTGCCAGCAGTTATGAGGTGACAGGTAATAGGTACGAGCAGTACTTC.

V and J are TRBV9 and TRBJ2-7; D possibly matches TRBD1 or TRBD2 (5 bases each). Deletions cut 3 bases from V and 0 bases from J, with 10 bases between. The CDR3 spans 14 residues. Germline lookup yields CDR1 SGDLS and CDR2 YYNGEE. CDR3 DNA sequence: TGTGCCAGCAGCGCCGAGGGGTACTCCTACGAGCAGTACTTC. Amino acid sequence: CASSAEGYSYEQYF.

The rearrangement joins TRBV30 to TRBJ1-1; no reliable D call. This CDR3 has 13 amino acids. Looked up from germline, CDR1 is GTSNPN and CDR2 is SVGIG (reference sequence). V was shortened by 1 base and J by 0 bases, with 6 bases between the two germline ends. This CDR3 reads CAWSGTMNTEAFF. The CDR3 nucleotides are TGTGCCTGGAGTGGGACTATGAACACTGAAGCTTTCTTT.

The rearrangement links TRBV21-1 to TRBJ2-5; TRBD1 reflects the table's D call only, with no check against the DNA. TRBV21-1 is a pseudogene locus. The CDR3 totals 19 residues. The CDR3 nucleotides read TGTGCCAGCAGCACCGACATCCAGACAGGCCCCGATCCTCAAGAGACCCAGTACTTC. Its protein is CASSTDIQTGPDPQETQYF.

This clone was detected only once. The rearrangement joins TRBV6-5 to TRBJ2-7, with D perhaps matching TRBD1 or TRBD2 (5 bases each). CDR1 and CDR2 from the germline V gene are MNHEY and SVGAGI. V lost 6 bases and J 3 bases, leaving 18 bases between the germline ends. This CDR3 spans 15 amino acids. DNA for the CDR3: TGTGCCAGCAGCGCCTCCGGGGCCTCTTACTACGAGCAGTACTTC. As protein: CASSASGASYYEQYF.

This chain uses TRBV30 with TRBJ1-1; 9 positions match TRBD1. V shed 3 bases, J shed 3 bases, and the junction held 8 bases outside the gene matches. The CDR3 runs to 15 residues. CDR1 and CDR2 from the germline V gene are GTSNPN and SVGIG (reference sequence). As DNA, the CDR3 is TGTGCCTGGAGGCCAACGGGACAGGGTTACACTGAAGCTTTCTTT. This encodes CAWRPTGQGYTEAFF. The entire variable domain, with the rest obtained from reference TRBV30 and TRBJ1-1, is as follows: SQTIHQWPATLVQPVGSPLSLECTVEGTSNPNLYWYRQAAGRGLQLLFYSVGIGQISSEVPQNLSASRPQDRQFILSSKKLLLSDSGFYLCAWRPTGQGYTEAFFGQGTRLTVV.